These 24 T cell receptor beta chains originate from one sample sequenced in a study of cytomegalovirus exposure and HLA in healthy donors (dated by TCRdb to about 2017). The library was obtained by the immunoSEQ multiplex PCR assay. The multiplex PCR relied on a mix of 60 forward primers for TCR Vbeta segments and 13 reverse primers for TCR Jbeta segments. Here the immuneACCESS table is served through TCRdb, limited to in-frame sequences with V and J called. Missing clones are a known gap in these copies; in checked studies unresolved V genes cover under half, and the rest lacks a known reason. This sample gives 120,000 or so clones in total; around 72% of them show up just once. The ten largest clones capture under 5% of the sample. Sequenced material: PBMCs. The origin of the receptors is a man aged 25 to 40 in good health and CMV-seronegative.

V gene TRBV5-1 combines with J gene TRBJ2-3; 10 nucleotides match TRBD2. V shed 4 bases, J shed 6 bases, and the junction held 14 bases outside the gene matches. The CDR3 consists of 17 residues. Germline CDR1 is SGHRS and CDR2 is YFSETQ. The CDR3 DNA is TGCGCCAGCAGCCCAAGTTTAGCGGGGGGTACGTCGGATACGCAGTATTTT. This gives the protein CASSPSLAGGTSDTQYF.

The CDR3: CASSRDTGNQPQHF. The DNA for the CDR3 is TGTGCCAGTAGTAGGGACACTGGCAATCAGCCCCAGCATTTT. The chain uses TRBV19 and TRBJ1-5; a possible D gene is TRBD1 (6 bases). This CDR3 contains 14 residues. V was trimmed by 4 bases and J by 2 bases, leaving 9 bases between them. Germline assignment: CDR1 LNHDA and CDR2 SQIVND (reference sequence). Drawing the rest from reference TRBV19 and TRBJ1-5, the complete variable domain is DGGITQSPKYLFRKEGQNVTLSCEQNLNHDAMYWYRQDPGQGLRLIYYSQIVNDFQKGDIAEGYSVSREKKESFPLTVTSAQKNPTAFYLCASSRDTGNQPQHFGDGTRLSIL.

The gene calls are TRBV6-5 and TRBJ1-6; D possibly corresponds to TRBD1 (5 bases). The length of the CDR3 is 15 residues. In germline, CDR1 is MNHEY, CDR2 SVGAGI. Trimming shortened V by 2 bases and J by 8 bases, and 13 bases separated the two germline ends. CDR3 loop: CASSYRRGGDSPLHF. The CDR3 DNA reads TGTGCCAGCAGTTACCGGCGGGGGGGTGATTCACCCCTCCACTTT.

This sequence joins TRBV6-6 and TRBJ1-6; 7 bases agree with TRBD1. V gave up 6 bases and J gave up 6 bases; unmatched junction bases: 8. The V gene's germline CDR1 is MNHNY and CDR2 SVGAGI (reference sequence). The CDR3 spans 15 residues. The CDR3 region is CASSRLRQGNSPLHF. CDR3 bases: TGTGCCAGCAGCCGGTTACGACAGGGTAATTCACCCCTCCACTTT.

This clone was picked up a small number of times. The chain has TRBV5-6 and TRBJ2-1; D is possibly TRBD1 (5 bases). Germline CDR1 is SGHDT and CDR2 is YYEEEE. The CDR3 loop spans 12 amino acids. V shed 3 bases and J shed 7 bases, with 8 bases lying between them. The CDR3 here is CASSSGWNEQFF. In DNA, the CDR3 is TGTGCCAGCAGCTCAGGGTGGAATGAGCAGTTCTTC.

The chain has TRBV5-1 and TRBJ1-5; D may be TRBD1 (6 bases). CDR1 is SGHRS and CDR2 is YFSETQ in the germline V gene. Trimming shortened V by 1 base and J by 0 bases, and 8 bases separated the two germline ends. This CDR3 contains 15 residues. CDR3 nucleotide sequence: TGCGCCAGCAGCTTGAGGACAGTTAGCAATCAGCCCCAGCATTTT. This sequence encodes CASSLRTVSNQPQHF. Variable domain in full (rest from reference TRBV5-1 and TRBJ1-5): KAGVTQTPRYLIKTRGQQVTLSCSPISGHRSVSWYQQTPGQGLQFLFEYFSETQRNKGNFPGRFSGRQFSNSRSEMNVSTLELGDSALYLCASSLRTVSNQPQHFGDGTRLSIL.

The CDR3 protein is CASSPTRGELFF. CDR3 sequence (DNA): TGTGCCAGCAGCCCTACTAGGGGGGAGCTGTTTTTT. The gene calls are TRBV9 and TRBJ2-2; maybe TRBD2 (5 bases). CDR1 SGDLS and CDR2 YYNGEE come from the germline V gene. V lost 4 bases and J lost 8, with 9 bases in between. This CDR3 region has 12 residues.

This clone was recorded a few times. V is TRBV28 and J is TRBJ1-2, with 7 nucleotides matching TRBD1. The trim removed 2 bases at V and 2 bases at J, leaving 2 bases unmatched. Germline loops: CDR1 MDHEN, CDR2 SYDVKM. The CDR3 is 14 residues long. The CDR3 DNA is TGTGCCAGCAGTTTAAGGGGGCGAAACTATGGCTACACCTTC. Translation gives CASSLRGRNYGYTF.

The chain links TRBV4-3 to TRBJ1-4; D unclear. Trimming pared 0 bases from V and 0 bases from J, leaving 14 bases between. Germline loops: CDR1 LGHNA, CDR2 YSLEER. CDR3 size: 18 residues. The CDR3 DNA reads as TGCGCCAGCAGCCAAGAGTTGAGTCGCATGGCAACTAATGAAAAACTGTTTTTT. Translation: CASSQELSRMATNEKLFF.

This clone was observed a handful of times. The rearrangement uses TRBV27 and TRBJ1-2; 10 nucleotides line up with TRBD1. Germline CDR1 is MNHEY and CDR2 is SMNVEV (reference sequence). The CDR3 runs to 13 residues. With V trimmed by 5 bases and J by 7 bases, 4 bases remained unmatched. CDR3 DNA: TGTGCCAGCAGTCGGCGGACAGGGGGTGGCTACACCTTC. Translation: CASSRRTGGGYTF.

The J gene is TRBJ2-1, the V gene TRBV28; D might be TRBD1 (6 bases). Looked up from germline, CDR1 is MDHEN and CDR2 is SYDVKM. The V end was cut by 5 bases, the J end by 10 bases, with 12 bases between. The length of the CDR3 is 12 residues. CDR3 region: CASSPAGVEQFF. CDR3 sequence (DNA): TGTGCCAGCAGTCCCGCAGGGGTGGAGCAGTTCTTC.

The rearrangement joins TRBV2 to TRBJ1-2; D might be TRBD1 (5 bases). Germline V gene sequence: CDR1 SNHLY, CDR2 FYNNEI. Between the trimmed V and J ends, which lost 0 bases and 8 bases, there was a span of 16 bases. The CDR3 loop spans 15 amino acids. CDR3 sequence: CASSEALRVRGGYTF. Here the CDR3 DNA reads TGTGCCAGCAGTGAAGCCCTCAGGGTAAGAGGCGGCTACACCTTC.

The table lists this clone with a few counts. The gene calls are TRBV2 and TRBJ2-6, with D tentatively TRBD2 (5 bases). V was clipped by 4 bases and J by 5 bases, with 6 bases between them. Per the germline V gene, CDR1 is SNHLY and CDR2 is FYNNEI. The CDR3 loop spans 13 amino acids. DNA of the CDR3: TGTGCCAGCAGTGGGGAGCGGGCCAACGTCCTGACTTTC. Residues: CASSGERANVLTF.

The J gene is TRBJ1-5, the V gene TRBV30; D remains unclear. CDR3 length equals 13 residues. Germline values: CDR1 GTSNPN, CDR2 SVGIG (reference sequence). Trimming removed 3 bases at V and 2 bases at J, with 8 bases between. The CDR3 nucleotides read TGTGCCTGGAGGAAGCCCGGCAATCAGCCCCAGCATTTT. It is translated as CAWRKPGNQPQHF.

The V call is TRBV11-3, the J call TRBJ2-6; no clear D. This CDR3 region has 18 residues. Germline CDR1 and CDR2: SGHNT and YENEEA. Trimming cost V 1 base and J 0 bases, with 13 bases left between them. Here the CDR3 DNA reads TGTGCCAGCAGCTTAGCGAGGAGACGGAGCTCTGGGGCCAACGTCCTGACTTTC. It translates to CASSLARRRSSGANVLTF.

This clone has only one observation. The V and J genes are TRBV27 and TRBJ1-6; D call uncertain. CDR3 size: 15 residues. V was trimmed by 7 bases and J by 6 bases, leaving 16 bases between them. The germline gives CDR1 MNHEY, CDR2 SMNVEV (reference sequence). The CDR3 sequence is CASTRFVSPNSPLHF. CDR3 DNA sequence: TGTGCCAGCACCCGGTTTGTATCTCCTAATTCACCCCTCCACTTT.

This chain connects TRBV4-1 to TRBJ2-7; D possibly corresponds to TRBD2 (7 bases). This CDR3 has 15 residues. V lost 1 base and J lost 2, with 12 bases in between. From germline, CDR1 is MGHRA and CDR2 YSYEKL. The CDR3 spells CASSQGGGEAYEQYF. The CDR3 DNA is TGCGCCAGCAGCCAAGGAGGGGGGGAAGCCTACGAGCAGTACTTC.

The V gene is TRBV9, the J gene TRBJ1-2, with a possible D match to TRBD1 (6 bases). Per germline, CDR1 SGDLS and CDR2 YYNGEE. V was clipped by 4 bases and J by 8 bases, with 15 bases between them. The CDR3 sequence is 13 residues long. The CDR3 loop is CASSLAGAMGYTF. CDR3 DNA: TGTGCCAGCAGCCTCGCAGGGGCGATGGGCTACACCTTC.

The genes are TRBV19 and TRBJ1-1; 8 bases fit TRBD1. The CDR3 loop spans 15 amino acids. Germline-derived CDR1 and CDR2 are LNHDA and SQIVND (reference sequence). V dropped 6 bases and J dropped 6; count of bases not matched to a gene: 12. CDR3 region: CASRIPDRAGPEAFF. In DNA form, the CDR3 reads TGTGCCAGTAGGATTCCGGACAGGGCCGGACCTGAAGCTTTCTTT. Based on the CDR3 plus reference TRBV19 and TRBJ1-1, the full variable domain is DGGITQSPKYLFRKEGQNVTLSCEQNLNHDAMYWYRQDPGQGLRLIYYSQIVNDFQKGDIAEGYSVSREKKESFPLTVTSAQKNPTAFYLCASRIPDRAGPEAFFGQGTRLTVV.

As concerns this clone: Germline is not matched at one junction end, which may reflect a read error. The CDR3 DNA reads TGTTCCAGCAGCCTTTCCTACGAGCAGTACTTC. Translated, it gives CSSSLSYEQYF. This sequence joins TRBV7-9 and TRBJ2-7; D is unresolved. This CDR3 comprises 11 residues. The V gene's germline CDR1 is SEHNR and CDR2 FQNEAQ (reference sequence).

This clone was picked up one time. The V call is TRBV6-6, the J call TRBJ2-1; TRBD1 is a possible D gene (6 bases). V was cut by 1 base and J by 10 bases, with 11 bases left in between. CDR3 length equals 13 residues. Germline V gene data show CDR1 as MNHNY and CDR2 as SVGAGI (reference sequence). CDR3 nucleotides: TGTGCCAGCAGTTACTTACAGGGTGAGGAGCAGTTCTTC. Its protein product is CASSYLQGEEQFF.

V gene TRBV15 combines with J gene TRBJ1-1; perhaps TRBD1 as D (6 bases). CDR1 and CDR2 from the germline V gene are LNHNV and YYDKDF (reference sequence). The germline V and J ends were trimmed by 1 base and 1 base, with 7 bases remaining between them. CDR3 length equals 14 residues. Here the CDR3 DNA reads TGTGCCACCAGCAGAGTACAGGGGAACACTGAAGCTTTCTTT. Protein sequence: CATSRVQGNTEAFF.

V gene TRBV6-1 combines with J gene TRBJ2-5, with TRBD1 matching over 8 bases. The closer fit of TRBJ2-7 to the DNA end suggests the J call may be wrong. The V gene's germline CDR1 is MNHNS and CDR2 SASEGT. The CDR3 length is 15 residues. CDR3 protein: CASSARGRGSYEQYF. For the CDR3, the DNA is TGTGCCAGCAGCGCCAGGGGGCGCGGATCCTACGAGCAGTACTTC.

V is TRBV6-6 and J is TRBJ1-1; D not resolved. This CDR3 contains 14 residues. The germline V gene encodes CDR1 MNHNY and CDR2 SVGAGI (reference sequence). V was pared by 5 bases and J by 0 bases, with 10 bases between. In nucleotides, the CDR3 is TGTGCCAGCAGTCCACAAGTACTGAACACTGAAGCTTTCTTT. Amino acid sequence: CASSPQVLNTEAFF.